Sequencing of this T cell receptor beta chain was carried out in a study of CD8 T cells in Susac syndrome. Germline values: CDR1 DFQATT, CDR2 SNEGSKA (reference sequence). Trimming took 8 bases from V and 1 from J, leaving 11 bases between them. CDR3 length equals 12 residues. General study points: The authors acknowledged that the study's TCR sequencing and HLA analysis involved relatively few individuals.

The patients serving as multiple sclerosis controls were treatment-naive. They had stable or active relapsing-remitting disease and fulfilled revised McDonald criteria. With random hexamers, reverse transcription was performed on roughly 0.45 to 1 ug of RNA. Amplification of TCR beta CDR3 spanned 54 Vbeta and 13 Jbeta via immunoSEQ multiplex PCR. TCRdb recomputed calls from the immunoSEQ multiplex PCR reads with MiXCR, one row per CDR3 protein. The data contain some 140,000 distinct CDR3 sequences, under 95% of them singletons. Of note for this clonotype: Its antigen is still unknown.

Sequencing used CD8+ T cells from PBMCs. The sequence derives from a human donor with multiple sclerosis. The V and J genes are TRBV20-1 and TRBJ2-5, with a possible D match to TRBD2 (5 bases). In DNA form, the CDR3 reads TGCAGTTCCGGACTGTTCCAAGAGACCCAGTACTTC. It codes for CSSGLFQETQYF.